This T cell receptor (beta chain) originates from a study of OX40 agonist ivuxolimab in advanced cancers. Across the study: From about 23 to 85 years was the age range, with a mean of around 60 years, and approximately 84% were male. Findings of the study overall: Low normalized clonal expansion also occurred in some nonresponding patients.

Turning to this clone: The target antigen is unknown.

Germline lookup yields CDR1 SGHRS and CDR2 YFSETQ. The CDR3 loop spans 15 amino acids. V lost 0 bases, J lost 3 bases, and 12 bases lay in between. Produced via immunoSEQ multiplex PCR; TCRdb's table is partial and in-frame only. The table lists 85,000 to 90,000 clones, 90% to 95% of them singletons. This chain uses TRBV5-1 with TRBJ1-1; weak D call: TRBD1 (5 bases). This sample comprised CD4+ or CD8+ T cells sorted from blood, obtained in a trial of the OX40 agonist ivuxolimab. This sequence originates from an adult with an advanced solid tumor such as melanoma, head and neck, liver or kidney cancer. CDR3 amino acids: CASSLGGRGHTEAFF. CDR3 nucleotide sequence: TGCGCCAGCAGCTTGGGGGGCCGGGGTCACACTGAAGCTTTCTTT.